This TCR beta chain comes out of a study of lymphopenia after photon versus proton radiotherapy. CDR3 length: 15 residues. Germline CDR1 SGHVS, CDR2 FQNEAQ. The V gene lost 1 base and the J gene lost 4 bases, with 11 bases spanning the gap. Sequenced by immunoSEQ multiplex PCR; TCRdb stores in-frame clones only, minus some. Of about 30,000 clones in the sample, 89% were seen once. The specimen was peripheral blood, collected from a patient treated with proton-based radiotherapy. The sequence was collected from a woman aged 70-85 years with pancreatic cancer. Some clones in this sample may be carry-over from other donors' samples. V is TRBV7-8 and J is TRBJ2-1; D is unclear. The CDR3 nucleotides are TGTGCCAGCAGCTTAGGTCCGGGCGATTACAATGAGCAGTTCTTC. It is translated as CASSLGPGDYNEQFF.